These 22 T cell receptor beta chains were all obtained from the same sample, sequenced in a study of blood T cell repertoires in COVID-19. Profiling relied on immunoSEQ multiplex PCR, and the TCRdb table lists in-frame clones only, not all of them. This sample has approximately 160,000 clones, with roughly nine tenths found just once. Sequences were obtained from peripheral blood. Receptors were obtained from a man in his fifties or sixties with active or convalescent COVID-19.

V and J are TRBV6-4 and TRBJ1-1, with D perhaps TRBD1 (6 bases). CDR1 and CDR2 from the germline V gene are MRHNA and SNTAGT. V was shortened by 6 bases and J by 3 bases, with 14 bases between the two germline ends. The CDR3 consists of 14 residues. In DNA, the CDR3 is TGTGCCAGCAGACAACAGGGTTCAGACACTGAAGCTTTCTTT. The encoded protein is CASRQQGSDTEAFF.

J is TRBJ2-7 and V is TRBV10-1; no clear D. The CDR3 contains 12 residues. CDR1 and CDR2 from the germline V gene are WNHNN and SYGVQD (reference sequence). The V and J ends lost 3 bases and 3 bases respectively, with 6 bases between them. The CDR3 nucleotides are TGCGCCAGCAGTGACTCCCGCTACGAGCAGTACTTC. This codes for CASSDSRYEQYF.

The V call is TRBV19, the J call TRBJ1-5; D may be TRBD1 (5 bases). Germline assignment: CDR1 LNHDA and CDR2 SQIVND (reference sequence). V was pared by 7 bases and J by 8 bases, with 18 bases between. There are 14 residues in the CDR3. CDR3 sequence: CASKVSGAVEPQHF. CDR3 bases: TGTGCCAGTAAAGTGAGCGGGGCGGTTGAGCCCCAGCATTTT.

This rearrangement joins TRBV11-2 to TRBJ1-1, with D possibly TRBD1 on 5 matching bases. There are 19 residues in the CDR3. V was pared by 2 bases and J by 0 bases, with 22 bases between. Germline-derived CDR1 and CDR2 are SGHAT and FQNNGV. The CDR3 loop reads CASSLYWGDSPILNTEAFF. The CDR3 DNA is TGTGCCAGCAGCTTATATTGGGGCGACAGCCCAATCCTGAACACTGAAGCTTTCTTT.

The genes are TRBV7-9 and TRBJ1-1, with 8 positions matching TRBD1. The CDR3 consists of 13 residues. Germline CDR1 is SEHNR and CDR2 is FQNEAQ (reference sequence). V shed 5 bases and J 7 bases; nucleotides not matched to a gene: 6. For the CDR3, the DNA is TGTGCCAGCAGCCGGACAGGGTCGGGTGAAGCTTTCTTT. Translated: CASSRTGSGEAFF. Full variable domain (rest looked up from reference TRBV7-9 and TRBJ1-1): DTGVSQNPRHKITKRGQNVTFRCDPISEHNRLYWYRQTLGQGPEFLTYFQNEAQLEKSRLLSDRFSAERPKGSFSTLEIQRTEQGDSAMYLCASSRTGSGEAFFGQGTRLTVV.

This chain joins TRBV2 and TRBJ1-1, with a weak D call TRBD1 (6 bases). The V end lost 6 bases, the J end lost 4 bases, and 15 bases lay between the germline ends. Germline values: CDR1 SNHLY, CDR2 FYNNEI. The CDR3 has 14 residues. The CDR3 bases are TGTGCCAGCAGGGCCCGGACAGCCCCCACTGAAGCTTTCTTT. Translation gives CASRARTAPTEAFF.

The J gene is TRBJ1-2, the V gene TRBV5-1; 9 bases match TRBD1. CDR1 and CDR2 from the germline V gene are SGHRS and YFSETQ. This CDR3 is 14 amino acids long. V was clipped by 1 base and J by 8 bases; unmatched bases: 6. CDR3 residues: CASSLTGGLRGYTF. The DNA of the CDR3 is TGCGCCAGCAGCTTGACAGGGGGCTTGAGGGGCTACACCTTC.

This sequence joins TRBV5-1 and TRBJ1-2; D possibly corresponds to TRBD1 (5 bases). V was pared by 2 bases and J by 5 bases, with 13 bases between. This CDR3 has 14 amino acids. The germline CDR1 and CDR2 sequences are SGHRS and YFSETQ. The CDR3 DNA is TGCGCCAGCAGCTTTAGGCAGGGCGCGTATGGCTACACCTTC. Its protein is CASSFRQGAYGYTF.

The V call is TRBV7-9, the J call TRBJ1-2; TRBD1 agrees at 7 bases. In germline, CDR1 is SEHNR, CDR2 FQNEAQ (reference sequence). CDR3 length: 15 amino acids. The junction had 2 bases not matched to a gene; V was cut back by 1 base and J by 0 bases. The CDR3 loop is CASSLGQGPNYGYTF. In DNA form, the CDR3 reads TGTGCCAGCAGCTTAGGACAGGGTCCTAACTATGGCTACACCTTC.

This clone has just one count. V and J are TRBV6-5 and TRBJ1-2; the match to TRBD1 covers 8 bases. Germline V gene data show CDR1 as MNHEY and CDR2 as SVGAGI. This CDR3 has 13 amino acids. V dropped 6 bases and J dropped 8; count of bases not matched to a gene: 8. The CDR3 region has the DNA TGTGCCAGCAGCTGGGACAGGCTAACGGGCTACACCTTC. Amino acids: CASSWDRLTGYTF.

V is TRBV7-9 and J is TRBJ1-6; a possible D gene is TRBD1 (6 bases). The V gene's germline CDR1 is SEHNR and CDR2 FQNEAQ (reference sequence). This CDR3 spans 14 amino acids. V lost 3 bases and J 5 bases, leaving 8 bases between the germline ends. CDR3 loop: CASSFYRDNSPLHF. CDR3 nucleotides: TGTGCCAGCAGCTTCTACAGGGATAATTCACCCCTCCACTTT.

The rearrangement uses TRBV27 and TRBJ2-1; D gene ambiguous. Looked up from germline, CDR1 is MNHEY and CDR2 is SMNVEV (reference sequence). The CDR3 length is 16 residues. Trimming cost V 4 bases and J 0 bases, with 13 bases left between them. The CDR3, as DNA: TGTGCCAGCAGTTACTCTTTCCATAGCTCCTACAATGAGCAGTTCTTC. This translates into CASSYSFHSSYNEQFF.

The chain recombines TRBV6-1 with TRBJ2-5, with TRBD2 matching over 11 bases. Germline V gene sequence: CDR1 MNHNS, CDR2 SASEGT. This CDR3 has 13 residues. The J segment lost 7 bases and the V segment lost 4 bases, leaving 2 bases of the junction unmatched. This CDR3 is CASSVAGGRTQYF. In DNA form, the CDR3 reads TGTGCCAGCAGTGTAGCGGGGGGGCGGACCCAGTACTTC.

For the CDR3, the DNA is TGCGCCAGCAGTGAGGGAGTCTCTGGAAACACCATATATTTT. Its protein is CASSEGVSGNTIYF. The rearrangement links TRBV5-1 to TRBJ1-3; D remains unclear. CDR3 length: 14 amino acids. The ends were cut back, 5 bases at V and 0 bases at J, with 9 bases in the middle. Per the germline V gene, CDR1 is SGHRS and CDR2 is YFSETQ.

The chain employs TRBV2 and TRBJ1-4, with D unclear. CDR1 is SNHLY and CDR2 is FYNNEI in the germline V gene. The V gene lost 5 bases and the J gene lost 0 bases, with 10 bases spanning the gap. This CDR3 is 15 amino acids long. In DNA, the CDR3 is TGTGCCAGCAGTCAGGCCCTTGCAACTAATGAAAAACTGTTTTTT. Protein sequence: CASSQALATNEKLFF. The whole variable domain, remainder taken from reference TRBV2 and TRBJ1-4, is EPEVTQTPSHQVTQMGQEVILRCVPISNHLYFYWYRQILGQKVEFLVSFYNNEISEKSEIFDDQFSVERPDGSNFTLKIRSTKLEDSAMYFCASSQALATNEKLFFGSGTQLSVL.

CDR3 region: CASRLQGLGNTIYF. The DNA of the CDR3 is TGTGCCAGCAGACTACAGGGGTTAGGAAACACCATATATTTT. The V call is TRBV2, the J call TRBJ1-3; 7 bases agree with TRBD1. From germline, CDR1 is SNHLY and CDR2 FYNNEI. The ends lost 6 bases at V and 4 bases at J; junction bases unmatched: 6. The CDR3 consists of 14 residues. Drawing the rest from reference TRBV2 and TRBJ1-3, the complete variable domain is EPEVTQTPSHQVTQMGQEVILRCVPISNHLYFYWYRQILGQKVEFLVSFYNNEISEKSEIFDDQFSVERPDGSNFTLKIRSTKLEDSAMYFCASRLQGLGNTIYFGEGSWLTVV.

The rearrangement links TRBV5-5 to TRBJ2-7; D call uncertain. The CDR3 loop spans 13 amino acids. V gave up 2 bases and J gave up 3 bases, with 9 bases separating them. CDR1 SGHKS and CDR2 YYEKEE come from the germline V gene (reference sequence). This CDR3 is CASSLDGYYEQYF. The CDR3 nucleotides are TGTGCCAGCAGCTTAGACGGGTACTACGAGCAGTACTTC. Full variable domain (rest looked up from reference TRBV5-5 and TRBJ2-7): DAGVTQSPTHLIKTRGQQVTLRCSPISGHKSVSWYQQVLGQGPQFIFQYYEKEERGRGNFPDRFSARQFPNYSSELNVNALLLGDSALYLCASSLDGYYEQYFGPGTRLTVT.

The gene calls are TRBV3-1 (or the pseudogene TRBV3-2) and TRBJ2-3; possible D gene TRBD2, 6 bases. Between the trimmed V and J ends, which lost 0 bases and 1 base, there was a span of 14 bases. The V gene's germline CDR1 is LGHDT and CDR2 YNNKEL (reference sequence). The CDR3 length is 17 residues. The DNA for the CDR3 is TGTGCCAGCAGCCAAGATGGGAGGAGAGGCGGCACAGATACGCAGTATTTT. Translation: CASSQDGRRGGTDTQYF.

V is TRBV9 and J is TRBJ2-6, with TRBD1 matching 8 bases. V lost 0 bases to trimming and J lost 4 bases; unmatched junction nucleotides: 12. This CDR3 region has 19 residues. Germline CDR1 SGDLS, CDR2 YYNGEE. Written as DNA, the CDR3 is TGTGCCAGCAGCGTAGAAGTGATGACAGGGGCACGAGGGGCCAACGTCCTGACTTTC. This encodes CASSVEVMTGARGANVLTF.

The CDR3 loop reads CASSPGPSNYGYTF. The CDR3 nucleotides are TGTGCCAGCAGTCCAGGGCCTTCTAACTATGGCTACACCTTC. The V and J genes are TRBV6-5 and TRBJ1-2; possible D gene TRBD1, 5 bases. Trimming took 5 bases from V and 0 from J, leaving 10 bases between them. The germline gives CDR1 MNHEY, CDR2 SVGAGI. The CDR3 loop spans 14 amino acids.

V and J are TRBV19 and TRBJ2-5; TRBD1 aligns across 11 bases. The V and J ends lost 1 base and 4 bases, in that order; junction bases with no gene match: 2. CDR1 is LNHDA, CDR2 SQIVND, per germline (reference sequence). The length of the CDR3 is 15 residues. CDR3 protein: CASSIGTGGGETQYF. CDR3 bases: TGTGCCAGTAGTATAGGGACAGGGGGCGGAGAGACCCAGTACTTC.

The genes are TRBV18 and TRBJ1-1, with a tentative D call TRBD1 (5 bases). The CDR3 covers 14 residues. Between the trimmed V and J ends, which lost 4 bases and 1 base, there was a span of 10 bases. Germline values: CDR1 KGHSH, CDR2 LQKENI. CDR3 residues: CASSLTVSNTEAFF. In DNA, the CDR3 is TGTGCCAGCTCACTGACAGTGTCGAACACTGAAGCTTTCTTT.